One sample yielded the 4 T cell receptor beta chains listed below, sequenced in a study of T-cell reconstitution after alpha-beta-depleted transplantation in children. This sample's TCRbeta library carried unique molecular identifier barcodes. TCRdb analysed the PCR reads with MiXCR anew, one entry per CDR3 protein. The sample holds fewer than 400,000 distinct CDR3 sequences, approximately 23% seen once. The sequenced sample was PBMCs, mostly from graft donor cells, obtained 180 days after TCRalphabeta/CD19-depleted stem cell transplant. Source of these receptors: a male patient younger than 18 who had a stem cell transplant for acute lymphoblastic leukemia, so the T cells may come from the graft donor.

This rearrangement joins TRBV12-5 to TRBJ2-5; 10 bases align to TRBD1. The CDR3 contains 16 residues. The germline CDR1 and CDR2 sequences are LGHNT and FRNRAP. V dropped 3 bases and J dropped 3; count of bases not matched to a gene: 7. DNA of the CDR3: TGTGCTAGTGGTTTCCCCCGGACAGGGGGGAAAGAGACCCAGTACTTC. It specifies CASGFPRTGGKETQYF.

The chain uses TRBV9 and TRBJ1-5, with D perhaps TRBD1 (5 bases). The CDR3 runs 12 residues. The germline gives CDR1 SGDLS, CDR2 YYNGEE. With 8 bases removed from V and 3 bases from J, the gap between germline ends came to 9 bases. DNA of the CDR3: TGTGCCAGTTTGACAGTCAATCAGCCCCAGCATTTT. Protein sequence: CASLTVNQPQHF.

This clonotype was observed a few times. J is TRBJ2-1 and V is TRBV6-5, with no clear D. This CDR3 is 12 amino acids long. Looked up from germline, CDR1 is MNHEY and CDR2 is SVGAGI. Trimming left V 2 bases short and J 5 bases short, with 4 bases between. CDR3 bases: TGTGCCAGCAGTTACAATGACAATGAGCAGTTCTTC. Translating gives CASSYNDNEQFF.

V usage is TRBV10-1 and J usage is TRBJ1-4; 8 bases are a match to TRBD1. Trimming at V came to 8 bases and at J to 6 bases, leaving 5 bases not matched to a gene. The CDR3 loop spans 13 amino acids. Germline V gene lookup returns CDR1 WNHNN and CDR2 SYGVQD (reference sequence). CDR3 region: CASASGGDEKLFF. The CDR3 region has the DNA TGCGCCAGCGCGTCAGGGGGCGATGAAAAACTGTTTTTT.